This TCR beta chain derives from a study of beta chain features in type 1 diabetes. Study as a whole: The patients were much like the healthy donors in age, gender and cell yields. The study's findings and limits: Junctions at VDJ sites from type 1 diabetes patients had fewer insertions and more deletions. Shorter TCRB CDR3s, moderately but significantly so, were found in Type 1 diabetes patients in all four CD4+ subsets. It was among patients, rather than healthy donors, that naive, central memory and Treg TCRB repertoires appeared more similar.

The sequenced template was cDNA made from the entire isolated RNA. Clones were read by immunoSEQ multiplex PCR, and TCRdb kept only the in-frame ones, dropping some. The profile covers roughly 180,000 clones, with 6.5% to 8.5% appearing a single time and 0.5% taken by the ten largest. Germline CDR1 is MGHRA and CDR2 is YSYEKL. Between the trimmed V and J ends, which lost 1 base and 2 bases, there was a span of 12 bases. The CDR3 is 15 amino acids. This clone was recorded a few times. The target antigen is unknown. The TCR comes from a young man with type 1 diabetes. The chain uses TRBV4-1 and TRBJ2-7, with D tentatively TRBD2 (6 bases). The sequencing sample was made of central memory CD4+ T cells from blood. CDR3: CASSQVPSETYEQYF. The CDR3 region has the DNA TGCGCCAGCAGCCAAGTGCCTAGCGAAACCTACGAGCAGTACTTC.